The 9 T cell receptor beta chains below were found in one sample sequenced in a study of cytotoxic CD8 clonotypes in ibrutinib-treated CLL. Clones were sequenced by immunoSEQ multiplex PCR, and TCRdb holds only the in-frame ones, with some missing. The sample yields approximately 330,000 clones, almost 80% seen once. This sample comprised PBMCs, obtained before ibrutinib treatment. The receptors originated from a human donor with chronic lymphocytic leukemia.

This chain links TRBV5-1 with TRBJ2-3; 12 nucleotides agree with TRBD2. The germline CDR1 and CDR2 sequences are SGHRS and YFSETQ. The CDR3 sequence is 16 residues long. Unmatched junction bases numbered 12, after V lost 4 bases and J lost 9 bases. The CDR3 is CASSGQLAGGPRTQYF. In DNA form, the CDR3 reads TGCGCCAGCAGCGGACAACTAGCGGGGGGCCCTAGGACGCAGTATTTT.

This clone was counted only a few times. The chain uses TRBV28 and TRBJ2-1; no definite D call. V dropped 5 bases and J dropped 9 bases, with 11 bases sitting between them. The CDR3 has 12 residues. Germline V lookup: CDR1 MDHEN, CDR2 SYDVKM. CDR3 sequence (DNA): TGTGCCAGCAGTCCCCTTTATGGTGAGCAGTTCTTC. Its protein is CASSPLYGEQFF.

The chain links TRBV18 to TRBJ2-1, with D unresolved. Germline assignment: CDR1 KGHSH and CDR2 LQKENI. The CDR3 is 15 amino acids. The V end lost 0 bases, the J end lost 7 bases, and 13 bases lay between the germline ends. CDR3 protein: CASSPPSVAGNEQFF. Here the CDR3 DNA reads TGTGCCAGCTCACCACCGAGCGTAGCTGGAAATGAGCAGTTCTTC. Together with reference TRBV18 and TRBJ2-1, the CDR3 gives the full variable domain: NAGVMQNPRHLVRRRGQEARLRCSPMKGHSHVYWYRQLPEEGLKFMVYLQKENIIDESGMPKERFSAEFPKEGPSILRIQQVVRGDSAAYFCASSPPSVAGNEQFFGPGTRLTVL.

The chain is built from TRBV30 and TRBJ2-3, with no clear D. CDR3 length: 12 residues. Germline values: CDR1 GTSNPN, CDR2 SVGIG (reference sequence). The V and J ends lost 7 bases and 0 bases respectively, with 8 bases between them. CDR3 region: CALGPSTDTQYF. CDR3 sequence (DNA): TGTGCCTTGGGCCCGAGCACAGATACGCAGTATTTT.

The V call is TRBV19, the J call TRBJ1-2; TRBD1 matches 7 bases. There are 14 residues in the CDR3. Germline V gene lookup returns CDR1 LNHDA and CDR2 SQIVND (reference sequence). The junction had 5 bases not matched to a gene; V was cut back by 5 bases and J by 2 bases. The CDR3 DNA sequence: TGTGCCAGTAGTCGGGACAGCAAAAACTATGGCTACACCTTC. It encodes CASSRDSKNYGYTF.

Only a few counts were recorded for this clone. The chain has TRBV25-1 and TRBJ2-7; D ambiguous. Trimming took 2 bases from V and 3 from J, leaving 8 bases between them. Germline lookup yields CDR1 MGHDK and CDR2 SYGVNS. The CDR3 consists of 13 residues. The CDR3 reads CASSERSHYEQYF. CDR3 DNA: TGTGCCAGCAGTGAACGATCCCACTACGAGCAGTACTTC.

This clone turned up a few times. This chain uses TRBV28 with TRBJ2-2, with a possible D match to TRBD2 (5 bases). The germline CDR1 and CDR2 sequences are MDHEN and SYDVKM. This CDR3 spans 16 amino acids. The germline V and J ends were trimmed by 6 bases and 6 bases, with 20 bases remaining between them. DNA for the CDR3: TGTGCCAGCAGGCCCACTCGGGTCGGGGTCGCCGGGGAGCTGTTTTTT. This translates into CASRPTRVGVAGELFF.

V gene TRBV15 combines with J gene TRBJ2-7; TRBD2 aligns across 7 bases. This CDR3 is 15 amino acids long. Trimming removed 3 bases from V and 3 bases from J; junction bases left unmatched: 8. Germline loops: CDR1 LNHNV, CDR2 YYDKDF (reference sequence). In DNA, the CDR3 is TGTGCCACCAGCAGCCGAACTAGCGAGCTCTACGAGCAGTACTTC. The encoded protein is CATSSRTSELYEQYF.

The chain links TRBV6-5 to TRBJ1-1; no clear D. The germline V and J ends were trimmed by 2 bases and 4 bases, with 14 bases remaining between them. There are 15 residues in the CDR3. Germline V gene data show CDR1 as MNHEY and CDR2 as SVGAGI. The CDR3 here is CASSYAPTRTTEAFF. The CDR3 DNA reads TGTGCCAGCAGTTACGCCCCGACAAGGACCACTGAAGCTTTCTTT.